This entry concerns a single T cell receptor beta chain. Germline V gene data show CDR1 as GTSNPN and CDR2 as SVGIG (reference sequence). This CDR3 is 11 amino acids long. Trimming removed 7 bases at V and 5 bases at J, with 12 bases between. This sample is drawn from a study of blood T cell repertoires in COVID-19. Background on the study: Specimens from acute and convalescent COVID-19 originated in the United States, Italy and Spain. The analysed material was cDNA or gDNA that came from T cells, B-cell-depleted T cells, or PBMCs.

Original handling: Amplification from reference gene primers served as the basis for estimated nucleated cell counts. Here immunoSEQ multiplex PCR was the method, and the copy in TCRdb shows in-frame clones only, minus some. That table gives V, J and clone size, and the DNA gave D and trimming. The profile shows 150,000 to 200,000 clones, 75% to 90% of them singletons. The specimen sequenced was peripheral blood. J is TRBJ2-7 and V is TRBV30; tentative D call: TRBD1 (6 bases). This receptor was taken from a middle-aged man with acute or convalescent COVID-19. DNA for the CDR3: TGTGCCTTCGGGACACTCAACGAGCAGTACTTC. It yields the protein CAFGTLNEQYF.